A single sample is the source of the 31 T cell receptor beta chains below, sequenced in a study of cytomegalovirus exposure and HLA in healthy donors. The PCR was carried out with 60 Vbeta primers and 13 Jbeta primers. Sequencing used immunoSEQ multiplex PCR; TCRdb keeps in-frame clones, though not all of them. The data hold about 120,000 clones, with roughly 18% observed a single time. The sequenced sample consisted of PBMCs. These TCRs come from a female donor in good health and CMV-seropositive.

The chain carries TRBV7-2 and TRBJ2-3; 10 positions agree with TRBD2. CDR1 is SGHTA, CDR2 FQGNSA, per germline. V gave up 5 bases and J gave up 2 bases; unmatched junction bases: 16. The CDR3 totals 19 residues. The CDR3: CASSLRRGTAGGPTDTQYF. The CDR3 coding sequence is TGTGCCAGCAGCCTAAGGCGAGGGACAGCGGGGGGGCCCACAGATACGCAGTATTTT.

This clone appeared a few times. The rearrangement uses TRBV29-1 and TRBJ1-2; D not certain. CDR3 length: 11 residues. Trimming left V 4 bases short and J 7 bases short, with 10 bases between. CDR1 is SQVTM and CDR2 is ANQGSEA in the germline V gene. This CDR3 reads CSVAQDAGYTF. The CDR3 DNA reads TGCAGCGTTGCCCAGGATGCTGGCTACACCTTC.

The table lists this clone with a few counts. This rearrangement joins TRBV27 to TRBJ1-5; D gene unclear. This CDR3 region has 12 residues. Germline V CDR1 and CDR2: MNHEY, SMNVEV (reference sequence). V lost 6 bases, J lost 3 bases, and 6 bases lay in between. The DNA of the CDR3 is TGTGCCAGCAGCGGGTCCAATCAGCCCCAGCATTTT. It translates to CASSGSNQPQHF.

This clone was found a few times. The chain couples TRBV28 to TRBJ1-4; TRBD1 matches 9 bases. Germline loops: CDR1 MDHEN, CDR2 SYDVKM. The CDR3 sequence is 13 residues long. Trimming took 11 bases from V and 5 from J; bases not matched to a gene: 6. The CDR3, as DNA: TGTGCCGTTCTAGGGACAGGGAATGAAAAACTGTTTTTT. This encodes CAVLGTGNEKLFF.

The chain joins TRBV2 to TRBJ2-1; TRBD1 matches at 9 bases. Germline-derived CDR1 and CDR2 are SNHLY and FYNNEI. The V gene end was trimmed by 2 bases and the J gene end by 9 bases; junction bases not matched to a gene: 2. The CDR3 has 13 residues. The CDR3 coding sequence is TGTGCCAGCAGTGAATACAGGGGGCTTGAGCAGTTCTTC. Residues: CASSEYRGLEQFF. Full variable domain (remainder filled in from reference TRBV2 and TRBJ2-1): EPEVTQTPSHQVTQMGQEVILRCVPISNHLYFYWYRQILGQKVEFLVSFYNNEISEKSEIFDDQFSVERPDGSNFTLKIRSTKLEDSAMYFCASSEYRGLEQFFGPGTRLTVL.

This clone was picked up a small number of times. This chain connects TRBV6-5 to TRBJ1-2, with TRBD1 identical over 9 bases. Germline CDR1 reads MNHEY; CDR2 reads SVGAGI. V was pared by 6 bases and J by 8 bases, with 7 bases of the junction left unmatched. This CDR3 comprises 13 residues. The CDR3 DNA is TGTGCCAGCAGGCGGGGACAGGGTGTGGGCTACACCTTC. It translates to CASRRGQGVGYTF.

This clone appeared a few times. The chain joins TRBV5-1 to TRBJ1-2, with unresolved D. Germline CDR1 reads SGHRS; CDR2 reads YFSETQ. There are 14 residues in the CDR3. V lost 0 bases and J lost 2, with 8 bases in between. For the CDR3, the DNA is TGCGCCAGCAGCTTGGTTCCGGGGAACTATGGCTACACCTTC. Translating gives CASSLVPGNYGYTF.

DNA for the CDR3: TGTGCCAGCAGGACTTTTTTAGCAGACCAGACCACTGAAGCTTTCTTT. It codes for CASRTFLADQTTEAFF. The V and J genes are TRBV7-9 and TRBJ1-1; D is undetermined. Germline loops: CDR1 SEHNR, CDR2 FQNEAQ (reference sequence). The CDR3 is 16 amino acids. V gave up 6 bases and J gave up 4 bases, with 21 bases separating them.

The chain has TRBV19 and TRBJ2-7; D is perhaps TRBD1 (6 bases). Trimming removed 6 bases from V and 5 bases from J, with 17 bases in between. CDR3 size: 14 residues. Germline V lookup: CDR1 LNHDA, CDR2 SQIVND (reference sequence). CDR3 protein: CASSALAGQNEQYF. Written as DNA, the CDR3 is TGTGCCAGTAGCGCACTCGCCGGACAGAACGAGCAGTACTTC.

This clone was seen a handful of times. This rearrangement joins TRBV7-9 to TRBJ2-7; D is perhaps TRBD2 (6 bases). V gave up 4 bases and J gave up 0 bases, with 10 bases separating them. This CDR3 contains 14 residues. CDR1 is SEHNR, CDR2 FQNEAQ, per germline (reference sequence). The CDR3 loop reads CASSSWRDSYEQYF. CDR3 bases: TGTGCCAGCAGCTCCTGGAGGGACTCCTACGAGCAGTACTTC.

The gene calls are TRBV27 and TRBJ1-4; 8 bases are shared with TRBD1. The CDR3 extends over 14 amino acids. Germline CDR1 and CDR2: MNHEY and SMNVEV (reference sequence). V was clipped by 5 bases and J by 7 bases; unmatched bases: 6. DNA of the CDR3: TGTGCCAGCAGTCCAACAGGGGGAAGTGAAAAACTGTTTTTT. Its protein product is CASSPTGGSEKLFF.

The rearrangement joins TRBV7-8 to TRBJ2-2, with TRBD1 as a possible D gene (6 bases). The CDR3 has 18 amino acids. Germline CDR1 SGHVS, CDR2 FQNEAQ. Trimming took off 1 base at V and 6 bases at J, with 21 bases between the two ends. CDR3 protein: CASSLGWASGTKPGELFF. As DNA, the CDR3 is TGTGCCAGCAGCTTAGGGTGGGCCTCCGGGACAAAGCCCGGGGAGCTGTTTTTT.

The chain has TRBV5-1 and TRBJ1-4, with TRBD1 matching over 7 bases. The CDR3 length is 18 residues. V was pared by 4 bases and J by 0 bases, with 12 bases of the junction left unmatched. The germline CDR1 and CDR2 sequences are SGHRS and YFSETQ. The CDR3 region is CASSTGQKLGSTNEKLFF. CDR3 coding DNA: TGCGCCAGCAGCACGGGACAGAAGTTGGGATCAACTAATGAAAAACTGTTTTTT.

The chain recombines TRBV6-5 with TRBJ2-7; D is unclear. There are 13 residues in the CDR3. Trimming left V 0 bases short and J 6 bases short, with 9 bases between. Germline V lookup: CDR1 MNHEY, CDR2 SVGAGI. The CDR3 loop is CASSYSRQLEQYF. The CDR3 bases are TGTGCCAGCAGTTACTCGAGGCAGCTCGAGCAGTACTTC.

The genes are TRBV10-2 and TRBJ1-1; 9 bases are shared with TRBD1. The CDR3 runs 16 residues. CDR1 is WSHSY and CDR2 is SAAADI in the germline V gene. Germline trimming cut 0 bases from V and 6 bases from J; bases unmatched to any gene: 8. The CDR3 DNA reads TGCGCCAGCAGTGAGTCTTTCGGGACAGGGATGGCTGAAGCTTTCTTT. Its protein product is CASSESFGTGMAEAFF.

This clone was seen more than once but under ten times. V gene TRBV4-3 combines with J gene TRBJ1-5, with D uncertain. The CDR3 runs 13 residues. The V gene lost 1 base and the J gene lost 11 bases, with 12 bases spanning the gap. Germline CDR1 is LGHNA and CDR2 is YSLEER. CDR3 sequence reads: CASSQGAWSSQHF. The CDR3 nucleotides read TGCGCCAGCAGCCAAGGGGCTTGGTCCTCCCAGCATTTT.

This clone appeared a few times. For the CDR3, the DNA is TGTGCCAGCAGCTTAGTGTGGACCGGGACCTACGAGCAGTACTTC. Translating gives CASSLVWTGTYEQYF. The chain links TRBV7-2 to TRBJ2-7, with D perhaps matching TRBD2 (5 bases). This CDR3 is built from 15 residues. Trimming pared 1 base from V and 2 bases from J, leaving 12 bases between. Germline assignment: CDR1 SGHTA and CDR2 FQGNSA.

This chain links TRBV27 with TRBJ1-6; 7 bases are shared with TRBD1. Trimming took 0 bases from V and 10 from J; bases not matched to a gene: 3. The germline CDR1 and CDR2 sequences are MNHEY and SMNVEV (reference sequence). The CDR3 covers 14 residues. CDR3 DNA sequence: TGTGCCAGCAGTTTATCCGGGACAGCGTCACCCCTCCACTTT. Translated: CASSLSGTASPLHF.

This clone was counted a few times. The J gene is TRBJ1-2, the V gene TRBV27; a possible D gene is TRBD1 (5 bases). The V gene lost 5 bases and the J gene lost 7 bases, with 14 bases spanning the gap. The CDR3 is made up of 13 amino acids. Germline V lookup: CDR1 MNHEY, CDR2 SMNVEV (reference sequence). The CDR3 DNA reads TGTGCCAGCAGTCCGATCAGGGAGGCTGGCTACACCTTC. It specifies CASSPIREAGYTF.

The V call is TRBV15, the J call TRBJ1-5; a possible D gene is TRBD1 (5 bases). The CDR3 sequence is 16 residues long. Trimming stripped 4 bases from V and 0 bases from J, with 13 bases between. Per germline, CDR1 LNHNV and CDR2 YYDKDF (reference sequence). CDR3 amino acids: CATSTGGVYSNQPQHF. CDR3 DNA: TGTGCCACCAGCACCGGAGGGGTTTATAGCAATCAGCCCCAGCATTTT.

The chain recombines TRBV4-3 with TRBJ1-4; 7 bases are a match to TRBD1. The J segment lost 7 bases and the V segment lost 0 bases, leaving 17 bases of the junction unmatched. Germline V lookup: CDR1 LGHNA, CDR2 YSLEER. There are 19 residues in the CDR3. Here the CDR3 reads CASSQDFRTGGYMGEKLFF. Written as DNA, the CDR3 is TGCGCCAGCAGCCAAGATTTCCGGACAGGAGGATATATGGGTGAAAAACTGTTTTTT.

This clone was counted between two and nine times. This chain connects TRBV30 to TRBJ1-4; 7 bases match TRBD1. The CDR3 extends over 16 amino acids. The germline V gene has CDR1 GTSNPN and CDR2 SVGIG (reference sequence). The V segment lost 0 bases and the J segment 5 bases; nucleotides outside the gene matches: 9. As DNA, the CDR3 is TGTGCCTGGAGTGTACTTTGGGGGACAGAAAATGAAAAACTGTTTTTT. Translation gives CAWSVLWGTENEKLFF.

The V and J genes are TRBV7-9 and TRBJ1-1, with 8 bases identical to TRBD1. Germline values: CDR1 SEHNR, CDR2 FQNEAQ (reference sequence). This CDR3 has 14 residues. Losses at the gene ends were 4 bases for V and 5 bases for J; bases not matched to a gene: 6. Here the CDR3 reads CASSSTNRGTEAFF. In DNA form, the CDR3 reads TGTGCCAGCAGCTCAACCAACAGGGGGACTGAAGCTTTCTTT.

This clone was detected only a few times. The CDR3 here is CSVGGRAVVGEQYF. The CDR3 region has the DNA TGCAGCGTTGGAGGGAGGGCCGTGGTCGGCGAGCAGTACTTC. This chain connects TRBV29-1 to TRBJ2-7, with 7 bases matching TRBD2. The CDR3 consists of 14 residues. V dropped 4 bases and J dropped 6; count of bases not matched to a gene: 12. Germline V CDR1 and CDR2: SQVTM, ANQGSEA.

The rearrangement joins TRBV7-9 to TRBJ2-1; the match to TRBD2 covers 10 bases. The CDR3 loop spans 16 amino acids. CDR1 SEHNR and CDR2 FQNEAQ come from the germline V gene (reference sequence). V gave up 2 bases and J gave up 6 bases; unmatched junction bases: 7. The CDR3 nucleotides are TGTGCCAGCAGCTTACAAGCGGGAGGGCCTAGCAATGAGCAGTTCTTC. Residues: CASSLQAGGPSNEQFF.

This clone was detected only a few times. The rearrangement joins TRBV7-9 to TRBJ1-5, with TRBD1 as a possible D gene (6 bases). The V gene's germline CDR1 is SEHNR and CDR2 FQNEAQ (reference sequence). The CDR3 spans 14 residues. V was shortened by 5 bases and J by 1 base, with 9 bases between the two germline ends. This CDR3 is CASSHTGSNQPQHF. The CDR3, as DNA: TGTGCCAGCAGCCATACAGGGAGCAATCAGCCCCAGCATTTT.

This clone was counted between two and nine times. The chain recombines TRBV6-6 with TRBJ1-5, with 7 nucleotides matching TRBD1. This CDR3 comprises 16 residues. Germline-derived CDR1 and CDR2 are MNHNY and SVGAGI (reference sequence). The V segment lost 2 bases and the J segment 15 bases; nucleotides outside the gene matches: 19. CDR3 in amino acids: CASSYIGGTVVPFGHF. CDR3 bases: TGTGCCAGCAGTTACATTGGGGGGACAGTAGTCCCTTTCGGGCATTTT.

The chain employs TRBV7-2 and TRBJ1-2, with 9 bases lining up with TRBD1. Trimming at V came to 4 bases and at J to 7 bases, leaving 1 base not matched to a gene. The CDR3 length is 12 residues. In germline, CDR1 is SGHTA, CDR2 FQGNSA. Here the CDR3 reads CASSWTGVGYTF. The CDR3 nucleotides are TGTGCCAGCAGCTGGACAGGGGTTGGCTACACCTTC.

This clone was observed a handful of times. The genes are TRBV5-4 and TRBJ1-1, with 8 bases aligning to TRBD1. The CDR3 loop spans 15 amino acids. J lost 3 bases, V lost 4 bases, and 8 bases had no gene match. The V gene's germline CDR1 is SGHNT and CDR2 YYREEE (reference sequence). Here the CDR3 reads CASSLSAQGDTEAFF. The CDR3 nucleotides are TGTGCCAGCAGCCTTTCAGCACAGGGGGACACTGAAGCTTTCTTT.

This clone was seen only a few times. The gene calls are TRBV28 and TRBJ1-2; D ambiguous. V was cut by 4 bases and J by 3 bases, with 12 bases left in between. CDR1 is MDHEN, CDR2 SYDVKM, per germline. CDR3 length equals 14 residues. The chain's CDR3 is CASSSNLMDYGYTF. CDR3 sequence (DNA): TGTGCCAGCAGTTCTAATCTTATGGACTATGGCTACACCTTC.

The chain combines TRBV18 with TRBJ1-2; D may be TRBD1 (5 bases). With 2 bases removed from V and 3 bases from J, the gap between germline ends came to 7 bases. The CDR3 spans 13 residues. Germline V gene lookup returns CDR1 KGHSH and CDR2 LQKENI. This chain's CDR3 is CASSPDRYYGYTF. CDR3 DNA sequence: TGTGCCAGCTCACCAGACAGATACTATGGCTACACCTTC.